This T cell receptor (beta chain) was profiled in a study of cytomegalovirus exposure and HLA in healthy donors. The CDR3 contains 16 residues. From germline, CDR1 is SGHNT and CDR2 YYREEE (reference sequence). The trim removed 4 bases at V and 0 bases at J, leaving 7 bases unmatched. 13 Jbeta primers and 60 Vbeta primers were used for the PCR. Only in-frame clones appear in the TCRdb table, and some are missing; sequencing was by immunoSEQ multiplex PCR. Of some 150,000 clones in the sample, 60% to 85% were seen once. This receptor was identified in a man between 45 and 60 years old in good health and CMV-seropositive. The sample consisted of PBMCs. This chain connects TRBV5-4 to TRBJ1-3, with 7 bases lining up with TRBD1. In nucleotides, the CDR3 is TGTGCCAGCAGCCTCGGACAGGCGGGCTCTGGAAACACCATATATTTT. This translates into CASSLGQAGSGNTIYF.